The rows below give T cell receptor beta chains drawn from one sample of a study of control samples from healthy donors and cancer patients. This table comes from immunoSEQ multiplex PCR, and its TCRdb copy is limited to in-frame clones, with some not included. This sample's clone table lists 150,000 to 200,000 clones. Sequenced input: blood. The receptors derive from a woman in her 30s in good health. Both conserved end residues are part of each CDR3. Fields, in order: V gene, J gene, D gene, CDR3 DNA, CDR3 protein. The D gene is left open where the match is weak.

V gene: TRBV5-4
J gene: TRBJ1-4
D gene: NA
CDR3 DNA: TGTGCCAGCAGCTTGAATGAAAAACTGTTTTTT
CDR3 protein: CASSLNEKLFF

V gene: TRBV4-3
J gene: TRBJ1-2
D gene: NA
CDR3 DNA: TGCGCCAGCAGCCAAGGTTCGGGGAGCTATGGCTACACCTTC
CDR3 protein: CASSQGSGSYGYTF

V gene: TRBV18
J gene: TRBJ1-2
D gene: NA
CDR3 DNA: TGTGCCAGCTCACCGACGACAGGTATAAACTATGGCTACACCTTC
CDR3 protein: CASSPTTGINYGYTF

V gene: TRBV4-1
J gene: TRBJ1-5
D gene: TRBD1
CDR3 DNA: TGCGCCAGCAGCCAAGGGGGACAGAGCAATCAGCCCCAGCATTTT
CDR3 protein: CASSQGGQSNQPQHF

V gene: TRBV30
J gene: TRBJ2-5
D gene: TRBD2
CDR3 DNA: TGTGCCTGCCCCGGACTAGCTCGAGAGACCCAGTACTTC
CDR3 protein: CACPGLARETQYF

V gene: TRBV6-2/TRBV6-3
J gene: TRBJ1-4
D gene: NA
CDR3 DNA: TGTGCCAGCAGTTACTCGATAGGGATGGATGAAAAACTGTTTTTT
CDR3 protein: CASSYSIGMDEKLFF

V gene: TRBV28
J gene: TRBJ1-2
D gene: NA
CDR3 DNA: TGTGCCAGCACCCAGGCAGGGGCTCTTTATGGCTACACCTTC
CDR3 protein: CASTQAGALYGYTF

V gene: TRBV4-1
J gene: TRBJ1-5
D gene: NA
CDR3 DNA: TGCGCCAGCAGCCAACCGTACAGCAATCAGCCCCAGCATTTT
CDR3 protein: CASSQPYSNQPQHF

V gene: TRBV6-2/TRBV6-3
J gene: TRBJ2-7
D gene: TRBD1
CDR3 DNA: TGTGCCAGCAGTTACTCGGACAGGGGGCTGAACGAGCAGTACTTC
CDR3 protein: CASSYSDRGLNEQYF

V gene: TRBV6-2/TRBV6-3
J gene: TRBJ1-5
D gene: NA
CDR3 DNA: TGTGCCAGCAGTTACTCTTACCGGGGTCAGCCCCAGCATTTT
CDR3 protein: CASSYSYRGQPQHF

V gene: TRBV6-2/TRBV6-3
J gene: TRBJ2-1
D gene: NA
CDR3 DNA: TGTGCCAGCAGTTACTACCGTCCACCCAATGAGCAGTTCTTC
CDR3 protein: CASSYYRPPNEQFF

V gene: TRBV27
J gene: TRBJ1-1
D gene: NA
CDR3 DNA: TGTGCCAGCAGTAGAACAGGCTACACTGAAGCTTTCTTT
CDR3 protein: CASSRTGYTEAFF

V gene: TRBV6-6
J gene: TRBJ1-6
D gene: NA
CDR3 DNA: TGTGCCAGCAGTCGAAACACCGGGGCAACTAATTCACCCCTCCACTTT
CDR3 protein: CASSRNTGATNSPLHF

V gene: TRBV19
J gene: TRBJ1-5
D gene: NA
CDR3 DNA: TGTGCCAGTAGCGACGGACAGTTTAGCAATCAGCCCCAGCATTTT
CDR3 protein: CASSDGQFSNQPQHF

V gene: TRBV7-9
J gene: TRBJ1-4
D gene: NA
CDR3 DNA: TGTGCCAGCAGCTTTTGGGACCCGAACATCAGGGGTGAAAAACTGTTTTTT
CDR3 protein: CASSFWDPNIRGEKLFF

V gene: TRBV5-1
J gene: TRBJ2-7
D gene: NA
CDR3 DNA: TGCGCCAGCAGCTTGGTCCCCCTAGCCCCTGGACGGAGATACGAGCAGTACTTC
CDR3 protein: CASSLVPLAPGRRYEQYF

V gene: TRBV20-1
J gene: TRBJ2-7
D gene: NA
CDR3 DNA: TGCAGTGCTAGTTTGGGAGACAACTCCTACGAGCAGTACTTC
CDR3 protein: CSASLGDNSYEQYF

V gene: TRBV28
J gene: TRBJ1-1
D gene: NA
CDR3 DNA: TGTGCCAGCAGTTTACCAGGGACGAACACTGAAGCTTTCTTT
CDR3 protein: CASSLPGTNTEAFF

V gene: TRBV28
J gene: TRBJ1-1
D gene: NA
CDR3 DNA: TGTGCCAGCAGTTCCGGGGGCGGGCGGAACACTGAAGCTTTCTTT
CDR3 protein: CASSSGGGRNTEAFF

V gene: TRBV7-9
J gene: TRBJ2-7
D gene: NA
CDR3 DNA: TGTGCCAGCAGCTCACAGGGTGGCGAGCAGTACTTC
CDR3 protein: CASSSQGGEQYF

V gene: TRBV5-4
J gene: TRBJ1-4
D gene: TRBD1
CDR3 DNA: TGTGCCAGCAGCAGCCGACAGGGGGCCCTCCTCGGTCGGAATGAAAAACTGTTTTTT
CDR3 protein: CASSSRQGALLGRNEKLFF

V gene: TRBV28
J gene: TRBJ1-2
D gene: TRBD1
CDR3 DNA: TGTGCCAGCAGTTTATGGCAGGGGGGCGGCTACACCTTC
CDR3 protein: CASSLWQGGGYTF

V gene: TRBV5-4
J gene: TRBJ1-1
D gene: TRBD1
CDR3 DNA: TGTGCCAGCAGCTCATTGCTCAGGGGGTTGAACACTGAAGCTTTCTTT
CDR3 protein: CASSSLLRGLNTEAFF

V gene: TRBV5-4
J gene: TRBJ2-3
D gene: NA
CDR3 DNA: TGTGCCAGCAGCTTGGACAGCGTTGCGCAGTATTTT
CDR3 protein: CASSLDSVAQYF

V gene: TRBV11-2
J gene: TRBJ2-1
D gene: NA
CDR3 DNA: TGTGCCAGCAGCTTAGGATCAACAGGGTACAATGAGCAGTTCTTC
CDR3 protein: CASSLGSTGYNEQFF

V gene: TRBV6-5
J gene: TRBJ2-7
D gene: NA
CDR3 DNA: TGTGCCAGCATCAAAGGGGGGGAGCGGGAGCAGTACTTC
CDR3 protein: CASIKGGEREQYF

V gene: TRBV18
J gene: TRBJ1-5
D gene: NA
CDR3 DNA: TGTGCCAGCTCACCAGGTTATGGGGGGGGCCCTTATCAGCCCCAGCATTTT
CDR3 protein: CASSPGYGGGPYQPQHF

V gene: TRBV28
J gene: TRBJ2-7
D gene: NA
CDR3 DNA: TGTGCCAGCAGTGAGAACTATGTTCGGTACTTC
CDR3 protein: CASSENYVRYF

V gene: TRBV28
J gene: TRBJ1-1
D gene: TRBD1
CDR3 DNA: TGTGCCAGCAGTTATCAGGCAGGGGGGACTGAAGCTTTCTTT
CDR3 protein: CASSYQAGGTEAFF

V gene: TRBV25-1
J gene: TRBJ1-2
D gene: TRBD1
CDR3 DNA: TGTGCCAGCAGTGAATTCGCGCAGGGGGGATATGGCTACACCTTC
CDR3 protein: CASSEFAQGGYGYTF

V gene: TRBV27
J gene: TRBJ2-2
D gene: NA
CDR3 DNA: TGTGCCAGCAGTCGCAAACACGTCCCGTTACAGCTGAACACCGGGGAGCTGTTTTTT
CDR3 protein: CASSRKHVPLQLNTGELFF

V gene: TRBV6-2/TRBV6-3
J gene: TRBJ1-2
D gene: NA
CDR3 DNA: TGTGCCAGCAGTTACGTCAGGGACTATGGCTACACCTTC
CDR3 protein: CASSYVRDYGYTF

V gene: TRBV3-1/TRBV3-2
J gene: TRBJ1-5
D gene: NA
CDR3 DNA: TGTGCCAGCAGCTGGGGGGGCGGTGATCAGCCCCAGCATTTT
CDR3 protein: CASSWGGGDQPQHF

V gene: TRBV27
J gene: TRBJ2-6
D gene: NA
CDR3 DNA: TGTGCCAGCAGTTTGTTTTGGGATGAGTTCTCTGGGGCCAACGTCCTGACTTTC
CDR3 protein: CASSLFWDEFSGANVLTF

V gene: TRBV7-2
J gene: TRBJ2-7
D gene: NA
CDR3 DNA: TGTGCCAGCAGCTTGGGGGACCTCTACGAGCAGTACTTC
CDR3 protein: CASSLGDLYEQYF

V gene: TRBV19
J gene: TRBJ1-1
D gene: TRBD1
CDR3 DNA: TGTGCCAGTAGTTTAGACAGGGGGCGTGAAGCTTTCTTT
CDR3 protein: CASSLDRGREAFF

V gene: TRBV12-3/TRBV12-4
J gene: TRBJ1-4
D gene: NA
CDR3 DNA: TGTGCCACGGGTAATGAAAAACTGTTTTTT
CDR3 protein: CATGNEKLFF

V gene: TRBV7-9
J gene: TRBJ2-5
D gene: NA
CDR3 DNA: TGTGCCAGCAGCTTAGGGGGGGCAGACAGGGAGTACTTC
CDR3 protein: CASSLGGADREYF

V gene: TRBV7-9
J gene: TRBJ1-5
D gene: TRBD1
CDR3 DNA: TGTGCCAGCAGCCCGGGACAGGGCTTTGGGGGGGAGAGCAATCAGCCCCAGCATTTT
CDR3 protein: CASSPGQGFGGESNQPQHF

V gene: TRBV5-6
J gene: TRBJ1-5
D gene: TRBD1
CDR3 DNA: TGTGCCAGCAGCCAGATCGACAGGGGCGATCAGCCCCAGCATTTT
CDR3 protein: CASSQIDRGDQPQHF

V gene: TRBV5-1
J gene: TRBJ2-3
D gene: NA
CDR3 DNA: TGCGCCAGCAGCTTGGACAGAGACACAGATACGCAGTATTTT
CDR3 protein: CASSLDRDTDTQYF

V gene: TRBV24-1
J gene: TRBJ2-2
D gene: TRBD2
CDR3 DNA: TGTGCCACCAGTCGGGGGGACACCGGGGAGCTGTTTTTT
CDR3 protein: CATSRGDTGELFF

V gene: TRBV2
J gene: TRBJ1-1
D gene: NA
CDR3 DNA: TGTGCCAGCAAAGAGGGCCAGATGTTGAGGGCTTTCTTT
CDR3 protein: CASKEGQMLRAFF

V gene: TRBV7-9
J gene: TRBJ1-5
D gene: NA
CDR3 DNA: TGTGCCAGCAGCCTTCAGGGAAATCAGCCCCAGCATTTT
CDR3 protein: CASSLQGNQPQHF